A single count supports the clone carrying this T cell receptor beta chain. The authors' processing: Quantification of nucleated cells was approximated via reference gene primer amplification. Sequencing was performed with immunoSEQ multiplex PCR; in TCRdb, only in-frame clones are kept and a portion is missing. That table is the source of V, J and clone size, and D and trimming were worked out from the DNA. The profile shows 150,000 to 200,000 clones, around 80% of them singletons. These data belong to a study of blood T cell repertoires in COVID-19. In the study overall: PBMCs, B-cell-depleted T cells, or T cells were the source of the cDNA or gDNA that made up the material.

Living in 20 to 30 US areas, the participants were between roughly 18 and 89 years of age. Germline V lookup: CDR1 ENHRY, CDR2 SYGVKD. CDR3 length: 14 residues. The V gene lost 0 bases and the J gene lost 9 bases, with 14 bases spanning the gap. The sequencing sample was made of PBMCs or T cells enriched from blood (not recorded which). The receptor was derived from a man aged 45 to 65 who had recovered from COVID-19. The chain links TRBV10-3 to TRBJ1-2; perhaps TRBD1 as D (5 bases). The CDR3 loop reads CAISESNFRGSYTF. In DNA form, the CDR3 reads TGTGCCATCAGTGAGTCGAACTTTCGGGGGAGCTACACCTTC.